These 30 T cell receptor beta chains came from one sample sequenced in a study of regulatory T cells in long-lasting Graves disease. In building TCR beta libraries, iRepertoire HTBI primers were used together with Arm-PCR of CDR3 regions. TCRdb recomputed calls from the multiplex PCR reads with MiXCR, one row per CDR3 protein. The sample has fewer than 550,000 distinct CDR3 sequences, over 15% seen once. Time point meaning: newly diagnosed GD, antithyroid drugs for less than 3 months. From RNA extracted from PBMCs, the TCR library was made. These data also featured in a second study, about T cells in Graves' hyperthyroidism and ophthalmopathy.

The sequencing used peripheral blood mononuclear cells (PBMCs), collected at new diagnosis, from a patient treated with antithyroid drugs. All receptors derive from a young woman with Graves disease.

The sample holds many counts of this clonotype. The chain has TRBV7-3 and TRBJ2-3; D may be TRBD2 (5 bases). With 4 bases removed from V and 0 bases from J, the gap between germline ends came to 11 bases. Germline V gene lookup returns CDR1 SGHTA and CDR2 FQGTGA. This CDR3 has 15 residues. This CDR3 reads CASSYSGVSTDTQYF. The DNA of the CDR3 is TGTGCCAGCAGCTACAGCGGAGTTAGCACAGATACGCAGTATTTT.

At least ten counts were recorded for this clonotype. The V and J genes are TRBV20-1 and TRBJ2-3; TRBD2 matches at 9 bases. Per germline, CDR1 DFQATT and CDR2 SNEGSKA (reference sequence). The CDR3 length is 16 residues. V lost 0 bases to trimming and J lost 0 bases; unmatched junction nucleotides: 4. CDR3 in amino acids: CSARDYLAGSTDTQYF. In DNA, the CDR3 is TGCAGTGCTAGAGATTACCTAGCGGGGAGCACAGATACGCAGTATTTT.

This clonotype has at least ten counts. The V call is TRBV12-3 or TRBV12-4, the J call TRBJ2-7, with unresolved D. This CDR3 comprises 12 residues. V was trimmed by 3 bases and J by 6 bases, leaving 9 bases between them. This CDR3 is CASSFTGLEQYF. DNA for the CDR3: TGTGCCAGCAGTTTTACTGGGCTCGAGCAGTACTTC.

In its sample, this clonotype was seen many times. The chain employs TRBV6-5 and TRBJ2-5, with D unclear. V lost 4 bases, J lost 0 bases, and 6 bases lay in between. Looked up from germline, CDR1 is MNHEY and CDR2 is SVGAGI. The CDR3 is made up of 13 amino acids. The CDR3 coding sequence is TGTGCCAGCAGTTCGAAGTACCAAGAGACCCAGTACTTC. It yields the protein CASSSKYQETQYF.

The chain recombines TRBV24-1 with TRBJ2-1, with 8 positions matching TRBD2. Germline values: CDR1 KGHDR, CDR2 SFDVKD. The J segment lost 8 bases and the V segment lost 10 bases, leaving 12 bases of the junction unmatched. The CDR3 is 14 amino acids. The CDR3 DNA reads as TGTGCCACTGCAGCGGGAGAAAATTTGGATGAGCAGTTCTTC. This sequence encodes CATAAGENLDEQFF.

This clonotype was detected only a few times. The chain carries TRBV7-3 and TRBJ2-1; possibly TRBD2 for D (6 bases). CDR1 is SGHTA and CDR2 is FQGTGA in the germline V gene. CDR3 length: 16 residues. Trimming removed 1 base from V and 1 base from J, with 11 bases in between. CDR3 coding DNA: TGTGCCAGCAGCTTAAACTCGGGAGTGTCCTACAATGAGCAGTTCTTC. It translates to CASSLNSGVSYNEQFF.

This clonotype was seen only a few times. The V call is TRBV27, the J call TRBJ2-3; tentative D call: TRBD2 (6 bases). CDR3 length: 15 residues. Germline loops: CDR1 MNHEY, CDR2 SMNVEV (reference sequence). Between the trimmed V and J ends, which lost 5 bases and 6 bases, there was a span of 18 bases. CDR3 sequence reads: CASSRPGTQRDTQYF. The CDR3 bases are TGTGCCAGCAGTCGTCCCGGGACTCAAAGGGATACGCAGTATTTT.

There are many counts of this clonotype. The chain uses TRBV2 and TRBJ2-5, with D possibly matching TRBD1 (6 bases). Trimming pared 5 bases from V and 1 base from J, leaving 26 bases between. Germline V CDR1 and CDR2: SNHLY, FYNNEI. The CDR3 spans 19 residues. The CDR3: CASSPRYRARRESQETQYF. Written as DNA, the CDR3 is TGTGCCAGCAGTCCTCGCTACAGGGCCAGACGAGAGTCCCAAGAGACCCAGTACTTC. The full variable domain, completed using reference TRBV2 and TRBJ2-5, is EPEVTQTPSHQVTQMGQEVILRCVPISNHLYFYWYRQILGQKVEFLVSFYNNEISEKSEIFDDQFSVERPDGSNFTLKIRSTKLEDSAMYFCASSPRYRARRESQETQYFGPGTRLLVL.

The CDR3 reads CSGISGGETQYF. The CDR3 nucleotides are TGCAGCGGCATAAGTGGCGGAGAGACCCAGTACTTC. The V gene is TRBV29-1, the J gene TRBJ2-5; D is uncertain. CDR1 and CDR2 from the germline V gene are SQVTM and ANQGSEA. V was pared by 7 bases and J by 4 bases, with 13 bases between. The CDR3 length is 12 residues.

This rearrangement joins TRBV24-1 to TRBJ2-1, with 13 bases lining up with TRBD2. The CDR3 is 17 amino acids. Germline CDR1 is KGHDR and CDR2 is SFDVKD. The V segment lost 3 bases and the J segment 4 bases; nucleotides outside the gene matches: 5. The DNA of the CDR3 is TGTGCCACCAGTGATCCCCGGACTAGCGGGAGATACAATGAGCAGTTCTTC. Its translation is CATSDPRTSGRYNEQFF.

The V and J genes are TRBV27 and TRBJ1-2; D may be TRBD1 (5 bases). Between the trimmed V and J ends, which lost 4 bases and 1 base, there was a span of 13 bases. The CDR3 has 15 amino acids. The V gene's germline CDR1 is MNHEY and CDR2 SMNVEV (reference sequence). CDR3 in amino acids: CASSSSSGFNYGYTF. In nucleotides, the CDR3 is TGTGCCAGCAGTTCATCGTCAGGGTTTAACTATGGCTACACCTTC.

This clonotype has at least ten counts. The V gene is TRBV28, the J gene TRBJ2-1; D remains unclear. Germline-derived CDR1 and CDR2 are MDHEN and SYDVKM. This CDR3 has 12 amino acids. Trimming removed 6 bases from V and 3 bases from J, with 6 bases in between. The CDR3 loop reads CASSFNYNEQFF. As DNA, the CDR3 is TGTGCCAGCAGCTTTAACTACAATGAGCAGTTCTTC.

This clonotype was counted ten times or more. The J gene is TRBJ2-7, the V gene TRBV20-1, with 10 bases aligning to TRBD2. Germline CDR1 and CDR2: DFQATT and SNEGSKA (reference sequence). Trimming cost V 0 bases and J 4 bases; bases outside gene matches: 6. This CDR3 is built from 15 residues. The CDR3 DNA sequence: TGCAGTGCTAGAGATCCTAGCGGGAGAATTTACGAGCAGTACTTC. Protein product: CSARDPSGRIYEQYF.

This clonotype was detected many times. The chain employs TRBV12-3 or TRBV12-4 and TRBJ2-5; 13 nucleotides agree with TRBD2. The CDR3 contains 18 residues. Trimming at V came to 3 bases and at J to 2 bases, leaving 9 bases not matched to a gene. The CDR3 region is CASSFPGLAGFTQETQYF. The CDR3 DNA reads TGTGCCAGCAGTTTCCCGGGACTAGCGGGATTTACACAAGAGACCCAGTACTTC.

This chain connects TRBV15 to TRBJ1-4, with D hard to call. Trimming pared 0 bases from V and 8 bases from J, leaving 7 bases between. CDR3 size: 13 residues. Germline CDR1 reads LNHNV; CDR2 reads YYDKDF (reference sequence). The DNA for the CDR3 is TGTGCCACCAGCAGAGACTTAGGCGAAAAACTGTTTTTT. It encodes CATSRDLGEKLFF.

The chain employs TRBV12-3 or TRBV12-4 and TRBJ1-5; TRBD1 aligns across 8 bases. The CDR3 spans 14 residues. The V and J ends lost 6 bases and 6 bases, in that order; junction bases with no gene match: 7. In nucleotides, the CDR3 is TGTGCCAGCAGCACCGGACAGGGAAGTCAGCCCCAGCATTTT. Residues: CASSTGQGSQPQHF.

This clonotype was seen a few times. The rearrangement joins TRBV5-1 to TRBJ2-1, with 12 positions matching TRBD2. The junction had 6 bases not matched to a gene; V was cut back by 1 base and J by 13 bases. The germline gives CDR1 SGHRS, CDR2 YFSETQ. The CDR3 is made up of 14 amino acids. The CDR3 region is CASSLRLAGVEQFF. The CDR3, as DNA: TGCGCCAGCAGCTTGCGACTAGCGGGAGTGGAACAGTTCTTC.

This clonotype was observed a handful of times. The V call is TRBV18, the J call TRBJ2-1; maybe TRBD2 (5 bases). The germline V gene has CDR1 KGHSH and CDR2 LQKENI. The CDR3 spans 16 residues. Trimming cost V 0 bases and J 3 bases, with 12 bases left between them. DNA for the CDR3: TGTGCCAGCTCACCACCCGCGGACTTAAACTACAATGAGCAGTTCTTC. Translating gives CASSPPADLNYNEQFF. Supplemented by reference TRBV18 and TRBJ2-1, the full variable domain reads NAGVMQNPRHLVRRRGQEARLRCSPMKGHSHVYWYRQLPEEGLKFMVYLQKENIIDESGMPKERFSAEFPKEGPSILRIQQVVRGDSAAYFCASSPPADLNYNEQFFGPGTRLTVL.

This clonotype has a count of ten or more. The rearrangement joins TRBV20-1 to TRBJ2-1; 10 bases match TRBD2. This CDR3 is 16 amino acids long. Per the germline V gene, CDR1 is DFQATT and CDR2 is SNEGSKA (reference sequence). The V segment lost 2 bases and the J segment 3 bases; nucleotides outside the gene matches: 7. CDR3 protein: CSARSLLAGVYNEQFF. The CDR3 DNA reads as TGCAGTGCTAGATCCCTTCTAGCGGGGGTCTACAATGAGCAGTTCTTC.

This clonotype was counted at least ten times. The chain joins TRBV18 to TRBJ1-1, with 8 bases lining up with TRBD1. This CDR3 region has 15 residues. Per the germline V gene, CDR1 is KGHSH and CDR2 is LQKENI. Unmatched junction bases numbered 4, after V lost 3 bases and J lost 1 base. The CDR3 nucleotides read TGTGCCAGCTCACCGATACAGGGGGGGAACACTGAAGCTTTCTTT. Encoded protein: CASSPIQGGNTEAFF. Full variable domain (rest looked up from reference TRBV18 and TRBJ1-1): NAGVMQNPRHLVRRRGQEARLRCSPMKGHSHVYWYRQLPEEGLKFMVYLQKENIIDESGMPKERFSAEFPKEGPSILRIQQVVRGDSAAYFCASSPIQGGNTEAFFGQGTRLTVV.

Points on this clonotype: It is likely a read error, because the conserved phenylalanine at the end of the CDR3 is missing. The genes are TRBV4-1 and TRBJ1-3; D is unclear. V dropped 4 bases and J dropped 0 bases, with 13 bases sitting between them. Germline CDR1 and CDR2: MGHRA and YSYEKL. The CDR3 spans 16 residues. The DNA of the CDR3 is TGCGCCAGCAGCCTCGCCTCCAGCGTCTCTGGAAACACCATATATCTT. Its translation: CASSLASSVSGNTIYL.

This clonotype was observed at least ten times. CDR3 coding DNA: TGTGCCAGCAGCTTAGGACTAGCGGATCAGTTCTTC. It yields the protein CASSLGLADQFF. This sequence joins TRBV7-2 and TRBJ2-1, with 9 bases lining up with TRBD2. Per the germline V gene, CDR1 is SGHTA and CDR2 is FQGNSA. J lost 13 bases, V lost 1 base, and 2 bases had no gene match. This CDR3 is built from 12 residues.

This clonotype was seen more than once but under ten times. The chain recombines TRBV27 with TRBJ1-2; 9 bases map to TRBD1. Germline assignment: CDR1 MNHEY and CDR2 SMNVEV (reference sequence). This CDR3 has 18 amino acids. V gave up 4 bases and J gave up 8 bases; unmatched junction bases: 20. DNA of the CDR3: TGTGCCAGCAGTTCCCGTGATATCGGGACAGGGCCCCCCGGCGGCTACACCTTC. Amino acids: CASSSRDIGTGPPGGYTF.

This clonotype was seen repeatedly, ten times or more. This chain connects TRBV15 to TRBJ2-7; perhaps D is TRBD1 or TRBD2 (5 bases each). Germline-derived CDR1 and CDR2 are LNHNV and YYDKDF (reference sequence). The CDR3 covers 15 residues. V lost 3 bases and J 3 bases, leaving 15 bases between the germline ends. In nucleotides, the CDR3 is TGTGCCACCAGCAGGACGGGACCACCGCACTACGAGCAGTACTTC. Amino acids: CATSRTGPPHYEQYF.

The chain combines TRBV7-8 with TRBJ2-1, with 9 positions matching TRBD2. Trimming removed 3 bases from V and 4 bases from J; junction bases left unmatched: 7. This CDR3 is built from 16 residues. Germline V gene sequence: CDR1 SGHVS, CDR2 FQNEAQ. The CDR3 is CASSFSLAGPYNEQFF. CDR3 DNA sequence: TGTGCCAGCAGCTTCTCTCTAGCGGGACCTTACAATGAGCAGTTCTTC.

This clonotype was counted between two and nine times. For the CDR3, the DNA is TGCAGCGTTGAAGCGGGTACTGGGGCCAACGTCCTGACTTTC. Translated, it gives CSVEAGTGANVLTF. The chain uses TRBV29-1 and TRBJ2-6; D gene ambiguous. CDR3 size: 14 residues. The V gene lost 1 base and the J gene lost 2 bases, with 6 bases spanning the gap. Germline CDR1 SQVTM, CDR2 ANQGSEA.

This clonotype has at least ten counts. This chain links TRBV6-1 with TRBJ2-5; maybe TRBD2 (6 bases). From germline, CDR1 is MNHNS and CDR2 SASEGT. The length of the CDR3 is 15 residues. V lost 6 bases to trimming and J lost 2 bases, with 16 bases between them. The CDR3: CASRDGTDLQETQYF. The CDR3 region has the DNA TGTGCCAGCAGAGACGGGACTGACTTACAAGAGACCCAGTACTTC.

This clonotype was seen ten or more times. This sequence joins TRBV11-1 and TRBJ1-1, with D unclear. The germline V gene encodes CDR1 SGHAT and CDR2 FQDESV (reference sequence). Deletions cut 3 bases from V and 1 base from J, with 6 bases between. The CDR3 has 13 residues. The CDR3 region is CASSLARNTEAFF. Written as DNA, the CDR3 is TGTGCCAGCAGCTTGGCTAGGAACACTGAAGCTTTCTTT.

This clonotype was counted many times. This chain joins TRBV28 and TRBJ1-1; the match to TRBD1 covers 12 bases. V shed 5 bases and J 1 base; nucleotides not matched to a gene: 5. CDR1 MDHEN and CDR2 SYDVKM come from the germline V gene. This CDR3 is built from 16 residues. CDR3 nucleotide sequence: TGTGCCAGCAGTGGGGGACAGGGGGCCTCGAACACTGAAGCTTTCTTT. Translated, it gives CASSGGQGASNTEAFF.

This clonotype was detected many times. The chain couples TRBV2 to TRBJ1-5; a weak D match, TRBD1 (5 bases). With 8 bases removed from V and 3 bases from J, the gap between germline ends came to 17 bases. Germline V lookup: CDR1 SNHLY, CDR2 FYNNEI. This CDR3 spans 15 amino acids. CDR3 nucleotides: TGTGCCAGCCAAAAGGGGTCGGGGGACAATCAGCCCCAGCATTTT. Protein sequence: CASQKGSGDNQPQHF.